This TCR beta chain was recorded in a study of shared clonotypes between healthy human individuals. About the research overall: Contributing individuals were a couple of females and three males aged 18 to 49.

A deep-level run was used for the assay. Several immunoSEQ 96-well plates shared each subset's DNA, each plate a replicate. Assay used: immunoSEQ multiplex PCR; TCRdb lists only in-frame clones, some missing. Of 400,000 to 500,000 clones in the sample, 79% were seen once. The CDR3 length is 15 residues. CDR1 and CDR2 from the germline V gene are GTSNPN and SVGIG (reference sequence). V lost 1 base and J lost 4; bases outside the gene matches: 3. Adults of Caucasian background living in Nashville, Tennessee made up all donors. The source is a woman aged 40 to 50 in good health. Some clones in this sample may be carry-over from other donors' samples. The sequencing input was PBMCs. V gene TRBV30 combines with J gene TRBJ1-5; 11 bases are shared with TRBD1. The chain's CDR3 is CAWSAGTGGNQPQHF. CDR3 bases: TGTGCCTGGAGTGCAGGGACAGGGGGGAATCAGCCCCAGCATTTT.